The clone carrying this T cell receptor beta chain was observed at least ten times. The data belong to a study of T cells in Graves' hyperthyroidism and ophthalmopathy. The CDR3 spans 13 residues. The germline V gene encodes CDR1 SGHDT and CDR2 YYEEEE. V gave up 2 bases and J gave up 6 bases, with 12 bases separating them. RNA transcripts gave rise to amplified TCR beta CDR3 regions. Initially, a first-round RT-PCR of the TCR CDR3 employed the HTBI primer set. Using its own MiXCR run on the multiplex PCR reads, TCRdb lists one record per CDR3 protein. The repertoire holds 400,000 to 500,000 distinct CDR3 sequences, with about 15% as singletons.

This sequence joins TRBV5-6 and TRBJ2-7, with D unresolved. This receptor was identified in a man between 18 and 35 years old with Graves' ophthalmopathy. Material: blood. The CDR3 DNA reads as TGTGCCAGCAGCTTAAGGGCAGTCGGCGAGCAGTACTTC. Amino acids: CASSLRAVGEQYF.